This entry concerns a single TCR beta chain. This sample is drawn from a study of shared T cell receptors in the human thymus. Here immunoSEQ multiplex PCR was the method, and the copy in TCRdb shows in-frame clones only, minus some. The repertoire holds 640,000 or so clones, approximately 87% seen once, with roughly 0.0086% in the top ten. The CDR3 sequence is 15 residues long. Unmatched junction bases numbered 7, after V lost 2 bases and J lost 5 bases. Germline V lookup: CDR1 MNHEY, CDR2 SMNVEV (reference sequence). The same data also contributed to another study, on human thymus T cells. That study adds: It was healthy Finnish infants having corrective surgery for congenital heart defects who were the donors. Corrective cardiac surgery supplied the resected thymus tissue.

The sample taken for sequencing was thymocytes. The receptor's source is a boy in the first two years of life with a congenital heart defect. The chain recombines TRBV27 with TRBJ2-7; 9 positions match TRBD1. The DNA for the CDR3 is TGTGCCAGCAGTTTAGGGGGACAGGGCCCCCACGAGCAGTACTTC. Its translation is CASSLGGQGPHEQYF.